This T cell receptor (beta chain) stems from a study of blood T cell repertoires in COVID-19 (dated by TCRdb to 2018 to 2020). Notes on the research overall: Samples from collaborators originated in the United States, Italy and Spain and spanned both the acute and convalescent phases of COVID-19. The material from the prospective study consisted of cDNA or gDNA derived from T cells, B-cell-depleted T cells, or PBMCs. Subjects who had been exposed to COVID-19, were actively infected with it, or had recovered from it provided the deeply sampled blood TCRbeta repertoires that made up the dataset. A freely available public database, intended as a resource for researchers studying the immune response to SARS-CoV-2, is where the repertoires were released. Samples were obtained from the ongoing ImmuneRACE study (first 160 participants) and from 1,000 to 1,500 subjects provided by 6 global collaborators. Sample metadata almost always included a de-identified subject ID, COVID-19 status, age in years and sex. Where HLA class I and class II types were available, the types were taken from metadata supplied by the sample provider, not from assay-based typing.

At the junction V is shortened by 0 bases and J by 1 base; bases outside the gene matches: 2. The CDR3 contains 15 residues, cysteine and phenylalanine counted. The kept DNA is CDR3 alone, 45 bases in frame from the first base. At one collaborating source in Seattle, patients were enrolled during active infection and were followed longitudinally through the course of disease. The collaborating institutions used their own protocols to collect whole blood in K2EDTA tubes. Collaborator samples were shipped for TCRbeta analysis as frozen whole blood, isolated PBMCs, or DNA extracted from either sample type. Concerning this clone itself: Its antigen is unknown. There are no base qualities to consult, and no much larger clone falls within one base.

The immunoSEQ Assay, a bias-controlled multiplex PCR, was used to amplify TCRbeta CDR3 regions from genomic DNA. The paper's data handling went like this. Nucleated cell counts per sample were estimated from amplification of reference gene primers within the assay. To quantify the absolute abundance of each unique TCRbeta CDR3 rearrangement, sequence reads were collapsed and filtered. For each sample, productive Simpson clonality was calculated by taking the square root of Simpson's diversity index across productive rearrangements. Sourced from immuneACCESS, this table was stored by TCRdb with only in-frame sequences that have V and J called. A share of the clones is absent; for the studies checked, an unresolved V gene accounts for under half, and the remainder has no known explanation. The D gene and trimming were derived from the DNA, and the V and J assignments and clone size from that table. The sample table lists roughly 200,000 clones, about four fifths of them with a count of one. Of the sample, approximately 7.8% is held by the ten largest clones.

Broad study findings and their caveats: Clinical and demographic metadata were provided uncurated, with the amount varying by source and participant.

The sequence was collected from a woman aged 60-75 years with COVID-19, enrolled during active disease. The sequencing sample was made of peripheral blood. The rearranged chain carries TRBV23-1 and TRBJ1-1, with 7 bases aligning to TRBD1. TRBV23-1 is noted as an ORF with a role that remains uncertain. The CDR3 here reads CASSQSGQTNTEAFF. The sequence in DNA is TGCGCCAGCAGTCAATCGGGACAGACGAACACTGAAGCTTTCTTT.